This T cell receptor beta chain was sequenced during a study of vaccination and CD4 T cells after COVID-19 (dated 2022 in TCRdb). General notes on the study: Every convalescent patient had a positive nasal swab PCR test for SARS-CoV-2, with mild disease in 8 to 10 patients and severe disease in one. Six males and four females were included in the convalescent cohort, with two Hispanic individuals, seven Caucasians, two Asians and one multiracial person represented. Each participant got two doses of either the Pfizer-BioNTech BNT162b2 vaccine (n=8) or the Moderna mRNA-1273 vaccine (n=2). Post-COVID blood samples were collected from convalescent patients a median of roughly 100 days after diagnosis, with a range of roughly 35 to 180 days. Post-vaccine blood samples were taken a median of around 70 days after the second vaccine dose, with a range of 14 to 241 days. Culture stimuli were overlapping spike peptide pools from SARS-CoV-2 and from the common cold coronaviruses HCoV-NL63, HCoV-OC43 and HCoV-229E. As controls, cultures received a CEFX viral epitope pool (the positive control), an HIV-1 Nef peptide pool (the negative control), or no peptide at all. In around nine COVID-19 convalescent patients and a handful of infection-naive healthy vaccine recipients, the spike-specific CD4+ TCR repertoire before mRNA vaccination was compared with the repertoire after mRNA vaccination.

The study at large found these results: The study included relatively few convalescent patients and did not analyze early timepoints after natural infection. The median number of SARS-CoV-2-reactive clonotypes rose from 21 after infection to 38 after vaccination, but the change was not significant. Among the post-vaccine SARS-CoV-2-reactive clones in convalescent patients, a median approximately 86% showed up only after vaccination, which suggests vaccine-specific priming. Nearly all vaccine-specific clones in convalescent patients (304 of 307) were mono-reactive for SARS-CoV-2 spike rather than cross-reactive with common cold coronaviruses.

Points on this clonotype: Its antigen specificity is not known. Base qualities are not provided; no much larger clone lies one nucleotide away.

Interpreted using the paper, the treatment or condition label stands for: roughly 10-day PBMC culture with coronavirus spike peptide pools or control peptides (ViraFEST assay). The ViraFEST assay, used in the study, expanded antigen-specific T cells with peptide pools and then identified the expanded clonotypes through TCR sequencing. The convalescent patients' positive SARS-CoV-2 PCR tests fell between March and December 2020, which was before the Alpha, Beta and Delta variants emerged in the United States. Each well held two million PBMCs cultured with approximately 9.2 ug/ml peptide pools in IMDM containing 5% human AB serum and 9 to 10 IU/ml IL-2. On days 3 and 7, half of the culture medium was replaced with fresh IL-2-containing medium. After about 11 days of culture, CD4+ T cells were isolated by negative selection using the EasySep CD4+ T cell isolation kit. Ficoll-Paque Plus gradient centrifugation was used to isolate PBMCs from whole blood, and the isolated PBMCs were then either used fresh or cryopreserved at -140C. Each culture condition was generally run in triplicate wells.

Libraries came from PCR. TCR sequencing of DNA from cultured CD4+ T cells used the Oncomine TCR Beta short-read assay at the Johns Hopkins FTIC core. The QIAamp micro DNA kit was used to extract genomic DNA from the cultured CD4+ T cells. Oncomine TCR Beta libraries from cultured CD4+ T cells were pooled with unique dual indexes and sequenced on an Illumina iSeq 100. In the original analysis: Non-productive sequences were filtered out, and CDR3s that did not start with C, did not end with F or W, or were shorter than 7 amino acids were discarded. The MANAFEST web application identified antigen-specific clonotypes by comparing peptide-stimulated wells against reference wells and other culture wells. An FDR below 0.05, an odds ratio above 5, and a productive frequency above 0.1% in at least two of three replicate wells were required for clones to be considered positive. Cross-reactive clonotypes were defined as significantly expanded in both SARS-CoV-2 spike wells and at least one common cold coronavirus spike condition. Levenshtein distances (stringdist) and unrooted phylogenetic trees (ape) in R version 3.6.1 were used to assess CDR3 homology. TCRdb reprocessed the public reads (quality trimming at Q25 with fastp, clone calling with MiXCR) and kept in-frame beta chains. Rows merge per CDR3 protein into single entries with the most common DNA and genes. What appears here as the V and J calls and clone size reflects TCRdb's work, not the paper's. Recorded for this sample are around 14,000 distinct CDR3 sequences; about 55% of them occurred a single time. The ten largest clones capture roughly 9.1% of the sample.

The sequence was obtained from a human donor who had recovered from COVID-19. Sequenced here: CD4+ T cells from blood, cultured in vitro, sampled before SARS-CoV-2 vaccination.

The sequence in DNA is TGTGCCAGCAGTGATAGGGTCGATTATTCACCCCTCCACTTT. The resulting protein is CASSDRVDYSPLHF. The chain uses TRBV2 and TRBJ1-6; the D gene cannot be named for sure. From its cysteine to its phenylalanine, the CDR3 spans 14 amino acids. Only the CDR3 DNA stays, 42 bases, in frame from base 1. V drops 3 bases and J drops 8 bases, leaving 11 bases in between. CDR1 and CDR2, per the germline V gene, are SNHLY and FYNNEI.